Listed below are T cell receptor beta chains from one sample, sequenced in a study of blood T cell repertoires in COVID-19. Clones were sequenced by immunoSEQ multiplex PCR, and TCRdb holds only the in-frame ones, with some missing. Of about 300,000 clones listed, 85% to 90% were seen once; the top ten hold about 4%. Sequencing used PBMCs or T cells enriched from blood (not recorded which). The receptors stem from a man aged 30-40 years who had recovered from COVID-19. The CDR3 runs from the conserved cysteine through the conserved F or W. The listing skips clone size in some rows; elsewhere it reads once, few, many or a size class.

V	J	size	CDR3
TRBV11-2	TRBJ2-5	.	CASSLDSSVKETQYF
TRBV18	TRBJ2-1	.	CASSETSVYNEQFF
TRBV30	TRBJ1-2	.	CAWSAGVGYTF
TRBV6-5	TRBJ1-5	once	CASSPTGEQPQHF
TRBV6-1	TRBJ1-1	.	CASSEVLTEAFF
TRBV3-1/TRBV3-2	TRBJ2-1	once	CASSQELGLAGINEQFF
TRBV3-1/TRBV3-2	TRBJ2-3	few	CASSPGDLSTDTQYF
TRBV7-9	TRBJ2-7	.	CASSKTGARYEQYF
TRBV2	TRBJ1-5	.	CASSPGQLNQPQHF
TRBV18	TRBJ1-6	.	CASSAGQEGSPLHF
TRBV5-1	TRBJ2-7	.	CASSRGQGTYEQYF
TRBV6-5	TRBJ1-5	.	CASSSLDRQDQPQHF
TRBV12-5	TRBJ2-1	.	CASGPPSVGGNEQFF
TRBV28	TRBJ2-5	.	CASRTWGTGGGETQYF
TRBV11-3	TRBJ1-1	.	CASSLGGDSEAFF
TRBV9	TRBJ2-7	once	CASSPEGQPYYEQYF
TRBV15	TRBJ1-6	.	CATSWSRDRVDSPLHF
TRBV7-9	TRBJ1-4	.	CASSLEPGQGREKLFF
TRBV2	TRBJ2-7	.	CASSEDRSYEQYF
TRBV7-2	TRBJ1-2	once	CASSPQGRYGYTF
TRBV7-6	TRBJ2-3	.	CASSLAALAGGLDTQYF
TRBV18	TRBJ1-5	few	CASSPNRGNQPQHF
TRBV10-1	TRBJ1-1	.	CASSEYHGRGNTEAFF
TRBV6-5	TRBJ2-3	.	CASRDGGGPDTQYF
TRBV19	TRBJ2-3	.	CASSMFPSGGDTQYF
TRBV2	TRBJ2-1	.	CASSTTGPTYNEQFF
TRBV30	TRBJ2-7	.	CAWSDGTFYEQYF
TRBV19	TRBJ1-5	.	CASSMGQGTQPQHF
TRBV27	TRBJ2-3	.	CASKVAGGSTDTQYF
TRBV14	TRBJ2-5	few	CASSHREETQYF
TRBV7-2	TRBJ1-3	.	CASSRSTGKNGNTIYF
TRBV3-1/TRBV3-2	TRBJ2-7	.	CASSPTDGTGVLYEQYF
TRBV19	TRBJ1-1	.	CASSITGVGTEAFF
TRBV12-3/TRBV12-4	TRBJ2-7	once	CASSVSSYEQYF
TRBV6-5	TRBJ1-2	few	CAARTGAQMGYTF
TRBV19	TRBJ1-3	.	CASSILTRVGNTIYF
TRBV6-5	TRBJ2-7	.	CASTQLGQATYEQYF
TRBV11-2	TRBJ2-7	.	CASSLATAEFYEQYF
TRBV19	TRBJ2-3	.	CASSGWGSSGRTDTQYF
TRBV5-1	TRBJ2-3	once	CASSSGTVGRDTQYF
TRBV3-1/TRBV3-2	TRBJ2-3	once	CASSDRGGTDTQYF
TRBV27	TRBJ1-5	.	CASSLGDRNNQPQHF